The 11 T cell receptor beta chains in this list originate from one sample, sequenced in a study of blood T cells in healthy people across ages. Using a J-beta primer mix together with a sample-barcoded 5' primer, a second PCR was run for 7 to 11 cycles. TCRdb independently ran MiXCR on the 5' RACE reads; one entry per CDR3 protein. The sample carries around 500,000 distinct CDR3 sequences, 45% to 55% recorded once. The sequencing sample was made of blood. These receptors came from a man aged 80 or over in good health.

In this sample, this clonotype turned up a few times. This chain joins TRBV25-1 and TRBJ2-3; TRBD2 might be the D (6 bases). The CDR3 runs to 17 residues. Germline assignment: CDR1 MGHDK and CDR2 SYGVNS. The germline V and J ends were trimmed by 5 bases and 0 bases, with 18 bases remaining between them. This CDR3 reads CASSPDGAGMSTDTQYF. DNA for the CDR3: TGTGCCAGCAGTCCTGATGGGGCGGGGATGAGCACAGATACGCAGTATTTT.

This chain connects TRBV12-3 or TRBV12-4 to TRBJ1-1; D may be TRBD1 (5 bases). The CDR3 spans 13 residues. Trimming took 7 bases from V and 1 from J, leaving 10 bases between them. CDR3 residues: CASTTGANTEAFF. The CDR3 nucleotides read TGTGCCAGCACCACCGGGGCGAACACTGAAGCTTTCTTT.

The J gene is TRBJ2-2, the V gene TRBV5-1, with D possibly being TRBD2 (5 bases). The CDR3 has 16 residues. V lost 1 base and J 0 bases, leaving 10 bases between the germline ends. Germline V gene data show CDR1 as SGHRS and CDR2 as YFSETQ. The CDR3 protein is CASSLHQRTNTGELFF. The CDR3 region has the DNA TGCGCCAGCAGCTTGCATCAGCGGACGAACACCGGGGAGCTGTTTTTT.

V is TRBV27 and J is TRBJ2-1, with 13 bases aligning to TRBD2. V shed 2 bases, J shed 7 bases, and the junction held 8 bases outside the gene matches. The CDR3 is 17 amino acids. Germline loops: CDR1 MNHEY, CDR2 SMNVEV (reference sequence). The CDR3 DNA sequence: TGTGCCAGCAGTTTACAGGGGACTAGCGGGATGGGAAATGAGCAGTTCTTC. It yields the protein CASSLQGTSGMGNEQFF.

This chain links TRBV20-1 with TRBJ2-3, with 8 nucleotides matching TRBD1. The CDR3 runs to 15 residues. CDR1 DFQATT and CDR2 SNEGSKA come from the germline V gene (reference sequence). The ends lost 0 bases at V and 5 bases at J; junction bases unmatched: 7. CDR3 region: CSARDDRGYVDTQYF. CDR3 nucleotide sequence: TGCAGTGCTAGAGACGACAGGGGATATGTAGATACGCAGTATTTT.

In this sample, this clonotype turned up a few times. V usage is TRBV7-2 and J usage is TRBJ2-7; 7 nucleotides align to TRBD2. Germline trimming cut 5 bases from V and 2 bases from J; bases unmatched to any gene: 9. Germline CDR1 and CDR2: SGHTA and FQGNSA. The CDR3 runs 15 residues. This CDR3 is CASSVARTRAYEQYF. The CDR3 nucleotides are TGTGCCAGCAGCGTGGCCCGGACTAGGGCCTACGAGCAGTACTTC. Drawing the rest from reference TRBV7-2 and TRBJ2-7, the complete variable domain is GAGVSQSPSNKVTEKGKDVELRCDPISGHTALYWYRQSLGQGLEFLIYFQGNSAPDKSGLPSDRFSAERTGGSVSTLTIQRTQQEDSAVYLCASSVARTRAYEQYFGPGTRLTVT.

This clonotype was detected only a few times. CDR3 loop: CASSRGLAGAVNTGELFF. As DNA, the CDR3 is TGTGCCAGCAGTAGGGGACTAGCGGGAGCTGTTAACACCGGGGAGCTGTTTTTT. The chain couples TRBV6-1 to TRBJ2-2, with 14 bases aligning to TRBD2. Germline trimming cut 5 bases from V and 2 bases from J; bases unmatched to any gene: 7. Germline CDR1 is MNHNS and CDR2 is SASEGT. The CDR3 has 18 residues.

The chain recombines TRBV7-8 with TRBJ1-2, with D possibly being TRBD1 (5 bases). Germline assignment: CDR1 SGHVS and CDR2 FQNEAQ. CDR3 length: 14 amino acids. Trimming removed 1 base at V and 8 bases at J, with 14 bases between. This CDR3 is CASSLGSGGYGYTF. The CDR3 nucleotides are TGTGCCAGCAGCTTAGGGTCGGGGGGATACGGCTACACCTTC. The whole variable domain, filled in from reference TRBV7-8 and TRBJ1-2, reads GAGVSQSPRYKVAKRGQDVALRCDPISGHVSLFWYQQALGQGPEFLTYFQNEAQLDKSGLPSDRFFAERPEGSVSTLKIQRTQQEDSAVYLCASSLGSGGYGYTFGSGTRLTVV.

V usage is TRBV4-3 and J usage is TRBJ1-1; D is unresolved. The V and J ends lost 0 bases and 10 bases respectively, with 15 bases between them. This CDR3 comprises 14 residues. Germline V gene data show CDR1 as LGHNA and CDR2 as YSLEER. CDR3: CASSQDPSTPGAFF. The CDR3 DNA follows: TGCGCCAGCAGCCAAGACCCCTCGACACCCGGAGCTTTCTTT.

This clonotype was seen a handful of times. J is TRBJ2-7 and V is TRBV3-1; TRBD1 matches at 9 bases. Germline trimming cut 1 base from V and 5 bases from J; bases unmatched to any gene: 6. CDR1 and CDR2 (germline): LGHDT, YNNKEL (reference sequence). CDR3 length: 15 amino acids. CDR3 DNA sequence: TGTGCCAGCAGCCAAGCCGGGACAGGGATCCACGAGCAGTACTTC. It translates to CASSQAGTGIHEQYF.

The gene calls are TRBV20-1 and TRBJ2-1; 8 bases map to TRBD2. Germline-derived CDR1 and CDR2 are DFQATT and SNEGSKA (reference sequence). V dropped 6 bases and J dropped 3; count of bases not matched to a gene: 7. The CDR3 has 14 amino acids. The CDR3 is CSAGVTSGYNEQFF. The CDR3 DNA is TGCAGTGCCGGGGTTACTAGCGGCTACAATGAGCAGTTCTTC.